The sequence of this T cell receptor beta chain was determined in a study of blood T cell repertoires in COVID-19. Study at large: PBMCs, B-cell-depleted T cells, or T cells provided the cDNA or gDNA that made up the material.

Germline V gene sequence: CDR1 SGHTS, CDR2 YDEGEE. Deletions cut 7 bases from V and 7 bases from J, with 17 bases between. The CDR3 totals 14 residues. TCRdb's copy holds only in-frame clones and misses some; the assay was immunoSEQ multiplex PCR. In the table there are a few hundred thousand clones, approximately 83% of which are singletons. The chain uses TRBV5-8 and TRBJ1-4; no clear D gene. The TCR sequence derives from a person aged 70 to 85 with COVID-19, enrolled during active disease. Specimen: peripheral blood. CDR3 protein: CASPLVGVAEKLFF. Written as DNA, the CDR3 is TGTGCCAGCCCACTTGTCGGGGTGGCTGAAAAACTGTTTTTT.